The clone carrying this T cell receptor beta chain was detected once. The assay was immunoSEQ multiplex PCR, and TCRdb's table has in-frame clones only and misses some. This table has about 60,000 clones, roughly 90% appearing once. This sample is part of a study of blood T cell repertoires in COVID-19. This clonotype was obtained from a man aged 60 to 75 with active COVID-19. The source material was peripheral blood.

CDR3 coding DNA: TGTGCCAGCAGTTACTCAGGACAGGGGGGCGAGCAGTACTTC. It is translated as CASSYSGQGGEQYF. J is TRBJ2-7 and V is TRBV6-5; 10 bases fit TRBD1. The CDR3 consists of 14 residues. Germline lookup yields CDR1 MNHEY and CDR2 SVGAGI. V shed 0 bases and J 6 bases; nucleotides not matched to a gene: 2.